This is a list of T cell receptor beta chains from one sample in a study of blood T cell repertoires in COVID-19. The protocol was immunoSEQ multiplex PCR, while the TCRdb copy is restricted to in-frame clones and leaves out a portion. The sample has around 200,000 clones, 85% to 90% seen once. The sample consisted of peripheral blood. The receptor source for this set is a young man with active or convalescent COVID-19. CDR3s include the opening cysteine and the closing phenylalanine or tryptophan. A D gene is named only where the DNA matches it firmly. Clone size is given for some rows only: seen once, a few or many times, or a class if the clone is expanded.

D gene,J gene,V gene,clone size,CDR3 DNA,CDR3 protein
-,TRBJ1-1,TRBV5-1,few,TGCGCCAGCAGGGCCGACACGAACACTGAAGCTTTCTTT,CASRADTNTEAFF
-,TRBJ1-3,TRBV30,-,TGTGCCTGGAGTGTACTGGAGGGACCTCTTCGTGGAAACACCATATATTTT,CAWSVLEGPLRGNTIYF
-,TRBJ2-1,TRBV6-4,-,TGTGCCAGCAGTGACTCGAATACAGTAAGGCAGTTCTTC,CASSDSNTVRQFF
TRBD2,TRBJ2-1,TRBV4-1,-,TGCGCCAGCAGCCAACCTAGCGGGGCCTCTAATTCGTATGAGCAGTTCTTC,CASSQPSGASNSYEQFF
TRBD1,TRBJ1-3,TRBV7-9,few,TGTGCCAGCAGCAGCCGACAGGGATACACCATATATTTT,CASSSRQGYTIYF
TRBD1,TRBJ1-1,TRBV7-2,once,TGTGCCAGCAGCTTGTGGACAGGGAACACTGAAGCTTTCTTT,CASSLWTGNTEAFF
-,TRBJ2-2,TRBV7-9,-,TGTGCCAGCAGTCCCGACAGGAACACCGGGGAGCTGTTTTTT,CASSPDRNTGELFF
TRBD2,TRBJ2-3,TRBV6-4,-,TGTGCCAGCAGTCATACTAGCGGGGGCACAGATACGCAGTATTTT,CASSHTSGGTDTQYF
-,TRBJ2-3,TRBV24-1,-,TGTGCCACCAGTGAAGGGGGTCTAGATACGCAGTATTTT,CATSEGGLDTQYF
TRBD1,TRBJ2-5,TRBV4-2,-,TGTGCCAGCAGCCAAGAAGGGACAGGGGGGGGAGGTCAAGAGACCCAGTACTTC,CASSQEGTGGGGQETQYF
-,TRBJ1-3,TRBV2,-,TGTGCCAGCAAAAGTAGTCTCGGTGAACACACCATATATTTT,CASKSSLGEHTIYF